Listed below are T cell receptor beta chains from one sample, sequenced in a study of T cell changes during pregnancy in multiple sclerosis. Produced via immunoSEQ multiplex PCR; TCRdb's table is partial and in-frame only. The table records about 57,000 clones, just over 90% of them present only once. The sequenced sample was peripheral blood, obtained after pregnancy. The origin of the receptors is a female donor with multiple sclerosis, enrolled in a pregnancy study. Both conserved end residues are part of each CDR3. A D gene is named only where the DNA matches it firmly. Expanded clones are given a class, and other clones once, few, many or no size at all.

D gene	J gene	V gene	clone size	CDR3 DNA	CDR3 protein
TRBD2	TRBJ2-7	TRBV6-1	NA	TGTGCCAGCAGTGCTCCGACTAGCGGGATAACCTACGAGCAGTACTTC	CASSAPTSGITYEQYF
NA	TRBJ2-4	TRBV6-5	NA	TGTGCCACTCGACAAATAGCCAAAAACATTCAGTACTTC	CATRQIAKNIQYF
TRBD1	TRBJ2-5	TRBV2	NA	TGTGCCAGCAGACGGGACAGGGGAAAAAGAGAGACCCAGTACTTC	CASRRDRGKRETQYF
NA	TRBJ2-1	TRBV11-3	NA	TGTGCCAGCAGCTTAGTAGCTTGGGGAGGAAATGAGCAGTTCTTC	CASSLVAWGGNEQFF
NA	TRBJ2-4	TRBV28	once	TGTGCCAGCAGTTCGGGTTTAGCCAAAAACATTCAGTACTTC	CASSSGLAKNIQYF
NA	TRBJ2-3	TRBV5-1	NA	TGCGCCAGCAGCTTGGAGCCGGGGAGCCCTAGCACAGATACGCAGTATTTT	CASSLEPGSPSTDTQYF
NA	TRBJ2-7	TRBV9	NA	TGTGCCAGCAGCCCAGGGGCGGGACAGAATTACGAGCAGTACTTC	CASSPGAGQNYEQYF
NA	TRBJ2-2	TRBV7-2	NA	TGTGCCAGCAGCTTATTGGGAGGATACACCGGGGAGCTGTTTTTT	CASSLLGGYTGELFF
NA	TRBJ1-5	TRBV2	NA	TGTGCCAGCAGTGAAGTCAGGGCGAACGGTCAGCCCCAGCATTTT	CASSEVRANGQPQHF
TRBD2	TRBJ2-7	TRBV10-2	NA	TGCGCCAGCAGTGAGTTCATTAGCGGGAGAGGGGAGTACGAGCAGTACTTC	CASSEFISGRGEYEQYF
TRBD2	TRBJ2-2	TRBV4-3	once	TGCGCCAGCAGCCATCTTCTAGCGGACACCGGGGAGCTGTTTTTT	CASSHLLADTGELFF
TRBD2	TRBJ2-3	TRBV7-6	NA	TGTGCCAGCAGCTTAGGTGGAGTAGCGGGACTCTCCGATACGCAGTATTTT	CASSLGGVAGLSDTQYF
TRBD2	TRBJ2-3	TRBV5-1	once	TGCGCCAGCAGCCTTAATAGCGGGAGTCGGACAGATACGCAGTATTTT	CASSLNSGSRTDTQYF
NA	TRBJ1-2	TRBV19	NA	TGTGCCAGTAGTCCCCTAACCCTGCGGGGGGACTATGGCTACACCTTC	CASSPLTLRGDYGYTF
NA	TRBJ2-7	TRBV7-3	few	TGTGCCAGCAGCCCCGGACAGATTATGTCCTACGAGCAGTACTTC	CASSPGQIMSYEQYF
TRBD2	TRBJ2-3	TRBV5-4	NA	TGTGCCAGCAGCTCTGGGCTCACTAGCGGGAGAGGAGAAGATACGCAGTATTTT	CASSSGLTSGRGEDTQYF
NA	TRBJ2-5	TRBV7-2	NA	TGTGCCAGCAGATACAGCGAGACCCAGTACTTC	CASRYSETQYF
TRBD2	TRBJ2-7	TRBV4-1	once	TGCGCCAGCAGCCAACAACTAGCGGGAGCGTACGAGCAGTACTTC	CASSQQLAGAYEQYF
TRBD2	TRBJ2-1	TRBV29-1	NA	TGCAGCGCAGGACTAGCGGGTTACAATGAGCAGTTCTTC	CSAGLAGYNEQFF
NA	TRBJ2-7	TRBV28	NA	TGTGCCAGCAGTGGGAGCGGGTCACTGCTGAGGGAGCAGTACTTC	CASSGSGSLLREQYF
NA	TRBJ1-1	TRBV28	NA	TGTGCCAGCAGTTTAGCCAGGGAAGTATCGGCTTTCTTT	CASSLAREVSAFF
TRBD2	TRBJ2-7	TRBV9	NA	TGTGCCAGCACCCCTGGGACTAGCGGGTACGAGCAGTACTTC	CASTPGTSGYEQYF
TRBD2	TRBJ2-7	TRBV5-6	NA	TGTGCCAGCAGCGGACTGGGACTAGCGGTTTCCTACGAGCAGTACTTC	CASSGLGLAVSYEQYF
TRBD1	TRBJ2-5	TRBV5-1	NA	TGCGCCAGCAGCTTGGTTGGAGACAGGGGGGAGCAGTACTTC	CASSLVGDRGEQYF
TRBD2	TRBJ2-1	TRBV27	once	TGTGCCAGCAGTTTAGTAGCGGGCTCCTACAATGAGCAGTTCTTC	CASSLVAGSYNEQFF
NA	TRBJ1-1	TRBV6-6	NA	TGTGCCAGCCAAACACGCCTGGCCACTGAAGCTTTCTTT	CASQTRLATEAFF
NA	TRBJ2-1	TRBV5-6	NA	TGTGCCAGCAGCTTGGACGGGGTAAGCTACAATGAGCAGTTCTTC	CASSLDGVSYNEQFF
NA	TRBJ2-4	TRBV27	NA	TGTGCCAGCAGAGGCCGGGTCGACAAAAACATTCAGTACTTC	CASRGRVDKNIQYF
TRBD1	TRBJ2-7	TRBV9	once	TGTGCCAGCAGCCTCCGGACAGGGTTCTACGAGCAGTACTTC	CASSLRTGFYEQYF
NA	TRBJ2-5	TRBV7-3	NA	TGTGCCAGCAGTCGCGATTCCTTGGCTGGGCCCCAGTACTTC	CASSRDSLAGPQYF
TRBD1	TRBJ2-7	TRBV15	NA	TGTGCCACCCAGGGGGCCAAGTACGAGCAGTACTTC	CATQGAKYEQYF
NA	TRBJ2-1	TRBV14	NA	TGTGCCAGCAGCCAAGATGGCAGGTTCTACAATGAGCAGTTCTTC	CASSQDGRFYNEQFF
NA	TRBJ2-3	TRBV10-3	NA	TGTGCCATCAGTGCGGCCACAGGGGCTGGATTAGCGGCATCTACAGATACGCAGTATTTT	CAISAATGAGLAASTDTQYF
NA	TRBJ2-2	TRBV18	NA	TGTGCCAGCCATCCCCTTTCTGGCCCGTCGAGGACCGGGGAGCTGTTTTTT	CASHPLSGPSRTGELFF
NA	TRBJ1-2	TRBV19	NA	TGTGCCAGTAGTTCCACTCTGGGAGAAACTTACTATGGCTACACCTTC	CASSSTLGETYYGYTF
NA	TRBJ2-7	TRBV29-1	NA	TGCAGCGTTGAGAGCGAAGGGGGAGCCTGGAACGAGCAGTACTTC	CSVESEGGAWNEQYF
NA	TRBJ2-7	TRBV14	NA	TGTGCCAGCAGCCAAGATCTCTCGGAGGGAACCTACGAGCAGTACTTC	CASSQDLSEGTYEQYF
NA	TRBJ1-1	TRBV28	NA	TGTGCCAGCAGTTTTCAGGTGGGCGGGGGCACTGAAGCTTTCTTT	CASSFQVGGGTEAFF
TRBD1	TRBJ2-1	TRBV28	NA	TGTGCCAGCAGTAGTGGACAGGGGATCGGTGAGCAGTTCTTC	CASSSGQGIGEQFF
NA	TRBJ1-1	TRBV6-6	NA	TGTGCCAGCGGTACTGCCCTTGAAGCTTTCTTT	CASGTALEAFF
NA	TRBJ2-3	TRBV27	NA	TGTGCCAGCAATTGGGCAGATAGCACAGATACGCAGTATTTT	CASNWADSTDTQYF
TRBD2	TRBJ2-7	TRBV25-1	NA	TGTGCCAGCAGTGATTCGGGACTAGCGGGGGGGGAGCAGTACTTC	CASSDSGLAGGEQYF
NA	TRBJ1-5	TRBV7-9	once	TGTGCCAGCAGCTCCACCCGCCTCGACGGGTATAGCAATCAGCCCCAGCATTTT	CASSSTRLDGYSNQPQHF
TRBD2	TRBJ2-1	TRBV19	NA	TGTGCCAGTAGTCCCCGACTAGCGGGAAGCTCCTACAATGAGCAGTTCTTC	CASSPRLAGSSYNEQFF
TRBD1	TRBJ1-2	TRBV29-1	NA	TGCAGCGTCAAAACAGGGGGCAACTATGGCTACACCTTC	CSVKTGGNYGYTF
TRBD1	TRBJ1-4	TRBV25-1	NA	TGTGCCAGCAGTGAATCCGGCAGGGGGATTCAGCATGAAAAACTGTTTTTT	CASSESGRGIQHEKLFF
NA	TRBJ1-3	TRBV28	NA	TGTGCCAGCAGTTCCCCACGTGGGAGCTCTGGAAACACCATATATTTT	CASSSPRGSSGNTIYF
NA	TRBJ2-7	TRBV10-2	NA	TGCGCCAGCAGTGAGTCAGGGGCGGATTACTACGAGCAGTACTTC	CASSESGADYYEQYF